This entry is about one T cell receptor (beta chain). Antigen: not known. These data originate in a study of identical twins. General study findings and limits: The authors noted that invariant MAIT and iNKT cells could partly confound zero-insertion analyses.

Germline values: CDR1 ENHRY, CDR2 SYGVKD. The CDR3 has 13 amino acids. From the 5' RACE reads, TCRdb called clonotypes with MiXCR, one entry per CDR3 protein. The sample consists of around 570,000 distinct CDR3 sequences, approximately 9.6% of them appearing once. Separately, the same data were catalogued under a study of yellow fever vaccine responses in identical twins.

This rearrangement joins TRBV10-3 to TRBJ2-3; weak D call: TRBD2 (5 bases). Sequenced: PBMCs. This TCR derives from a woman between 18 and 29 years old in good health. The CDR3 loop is CAYRGFGTDTQYF. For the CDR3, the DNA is TGTGCATATCGGGGTTTCGGTACAGATACGCAGTATTTT.